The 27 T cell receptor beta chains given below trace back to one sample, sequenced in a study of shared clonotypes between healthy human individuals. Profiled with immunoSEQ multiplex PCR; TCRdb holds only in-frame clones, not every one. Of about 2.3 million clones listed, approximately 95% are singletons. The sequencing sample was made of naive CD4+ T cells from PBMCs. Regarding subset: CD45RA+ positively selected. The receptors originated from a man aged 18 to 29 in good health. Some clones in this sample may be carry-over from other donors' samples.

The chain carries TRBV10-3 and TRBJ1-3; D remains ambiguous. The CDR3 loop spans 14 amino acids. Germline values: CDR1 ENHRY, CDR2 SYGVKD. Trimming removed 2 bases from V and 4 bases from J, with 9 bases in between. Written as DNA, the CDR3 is TGTGCCATCAGTGAGGTGGGGTCCGGAAACACCATATATTTT. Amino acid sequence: CAISEVGSGNTIYF.

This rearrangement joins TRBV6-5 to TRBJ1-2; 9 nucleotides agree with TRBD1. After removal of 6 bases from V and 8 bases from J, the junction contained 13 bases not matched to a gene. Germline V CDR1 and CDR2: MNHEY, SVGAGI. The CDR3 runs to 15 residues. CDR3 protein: CASRPLGTGIRGYTF. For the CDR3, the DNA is TGTGCCAGCAGACCACTCGGGACAGGGATACGGGGCTACACCTTC.

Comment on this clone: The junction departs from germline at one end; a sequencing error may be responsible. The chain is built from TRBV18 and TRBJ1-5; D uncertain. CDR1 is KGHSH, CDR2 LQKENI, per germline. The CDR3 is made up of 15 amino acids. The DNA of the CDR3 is TGTGCCAGCTCACCAATGGGATCTAGCTATCAGCCCCAGCATTTT. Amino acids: CASSPMGSSYQPQHF.

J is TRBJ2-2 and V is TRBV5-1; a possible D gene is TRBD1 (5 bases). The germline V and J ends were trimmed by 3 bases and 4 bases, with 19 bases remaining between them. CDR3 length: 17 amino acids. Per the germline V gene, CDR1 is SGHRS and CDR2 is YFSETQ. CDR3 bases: TGCGCCAGCAGCTCACTCCCTACAGGCTGGGGCACCGGGGAGCTGTTTTTT. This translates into CASSSLPTGWGTGELFF.

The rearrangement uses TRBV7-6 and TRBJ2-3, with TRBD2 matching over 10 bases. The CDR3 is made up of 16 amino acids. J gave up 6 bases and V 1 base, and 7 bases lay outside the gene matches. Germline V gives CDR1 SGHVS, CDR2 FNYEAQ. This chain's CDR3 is CASSLDPSGGSDTQYF. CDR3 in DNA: TGTGCCAGCAGCTTAGACCCTAGCGGGGGATCTGATACGCAGTATTTT.

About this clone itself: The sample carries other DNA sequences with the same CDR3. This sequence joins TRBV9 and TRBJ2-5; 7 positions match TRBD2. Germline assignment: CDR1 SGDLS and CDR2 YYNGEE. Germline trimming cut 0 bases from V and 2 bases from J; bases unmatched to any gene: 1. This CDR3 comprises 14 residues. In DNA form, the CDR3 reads TGTGCCAGCAGCGTAGTGGGAGGGCAAGAGACCCAGTACTTC. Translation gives CASSVVGGQETQYF.

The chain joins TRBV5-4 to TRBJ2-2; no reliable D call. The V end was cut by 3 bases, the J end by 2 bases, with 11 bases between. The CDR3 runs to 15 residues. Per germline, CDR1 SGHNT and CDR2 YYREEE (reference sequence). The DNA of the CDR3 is TGTGCCAGCAGCTATGCAGGCCCTAACACCGGGGAGCTGTTTTTT. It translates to CASSYAGPNTGELFF.

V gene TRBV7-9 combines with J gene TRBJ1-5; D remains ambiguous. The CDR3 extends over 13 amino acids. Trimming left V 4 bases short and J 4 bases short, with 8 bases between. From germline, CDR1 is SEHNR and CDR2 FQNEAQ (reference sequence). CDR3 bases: TGTGCCAGCAGCTATCAGGAGAATCAGCCCCAGCATTTT. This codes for CASSYQENQPQHF.

In DNA form, the CDR3 reads TGTGCCAGCAGTGAAGCGCTTCGGCTGACGCGGGGCACAGATACGCAGTATTTT. Residues: CASSEALRLTRGTDTQYF. This chain links TRBV2 with TRBJ2-3; a possible D gene is TRBD2 (5 bases). Trimming removed 0 bases from V and 1 base from J, with 17 bases in between. The CDR3 extends over 18 amino acids. Germline CDR1 is SNHLY and CDR2 is FYNNEI.

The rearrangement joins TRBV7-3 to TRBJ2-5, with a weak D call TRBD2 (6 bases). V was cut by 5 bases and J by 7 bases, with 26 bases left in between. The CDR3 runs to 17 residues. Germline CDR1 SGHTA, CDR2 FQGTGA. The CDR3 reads CASSPRTTTPWGGTQYF. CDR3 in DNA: TGTGCCAGCAGCCCCCGGACCACTACCCCCTGGGGAGGGACCCAGTACTTC. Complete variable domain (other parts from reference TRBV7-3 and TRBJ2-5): GAGVSQTPSNKVTEKGKYVELRCDPISGHTALYWYRQSLGQGPEFLIYFQGTGAADDSGLPNDRFFAVRPEGSVSTLKIQRTERGDSAVYLCASSPRTTTPWGGTQYFGPGTRLLVL.

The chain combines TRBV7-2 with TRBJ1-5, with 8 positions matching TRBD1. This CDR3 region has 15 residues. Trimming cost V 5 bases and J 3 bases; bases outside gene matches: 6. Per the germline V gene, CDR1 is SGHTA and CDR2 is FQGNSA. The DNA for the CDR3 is TGTGCCAGCAGCGGACAGGGTGGGATCAATCAGCCCCAGCATTTT. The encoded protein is CASSGQGGINQPQHF.

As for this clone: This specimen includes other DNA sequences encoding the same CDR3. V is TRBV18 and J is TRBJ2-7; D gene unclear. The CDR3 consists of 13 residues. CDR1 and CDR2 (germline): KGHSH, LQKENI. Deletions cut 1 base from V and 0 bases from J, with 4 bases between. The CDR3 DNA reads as TGTGCCAGCTCACCACTAAGCTCCTACGAGCAGTACTTC. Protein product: CASSPLSSYEQYF.

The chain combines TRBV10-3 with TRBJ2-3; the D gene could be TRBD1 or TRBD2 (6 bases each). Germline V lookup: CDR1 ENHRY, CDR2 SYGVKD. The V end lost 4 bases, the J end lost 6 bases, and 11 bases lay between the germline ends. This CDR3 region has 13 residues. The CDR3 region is CAISGGATDTQYF. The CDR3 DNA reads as TGTGCCATCAGTGGGGGGGCGACGGATACGCAGTATTTT.

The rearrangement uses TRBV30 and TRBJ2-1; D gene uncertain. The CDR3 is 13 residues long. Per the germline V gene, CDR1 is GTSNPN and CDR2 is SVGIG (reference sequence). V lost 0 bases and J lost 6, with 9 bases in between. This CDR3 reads CAWSVLMGNEQFF. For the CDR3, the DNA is TGTGCCTGGAGTGTACTGATGGGCAATGAGCAGTTCTTC.

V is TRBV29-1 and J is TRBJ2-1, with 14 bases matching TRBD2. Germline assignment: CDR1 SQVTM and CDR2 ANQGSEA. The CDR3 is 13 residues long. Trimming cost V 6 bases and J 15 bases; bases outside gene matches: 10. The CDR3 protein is CSVKGLAGVIMFF. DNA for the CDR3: TGCAGCGTGAAGGGACTAGCGGGAGTTATTATGTTCTTC.

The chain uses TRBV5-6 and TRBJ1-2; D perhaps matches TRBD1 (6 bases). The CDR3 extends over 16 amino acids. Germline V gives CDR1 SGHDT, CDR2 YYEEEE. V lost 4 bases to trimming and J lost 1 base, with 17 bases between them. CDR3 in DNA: TGTGCCAGCAGCCCCGGACCACAGGGAGTTAACTATGGCTACACCTTC. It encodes CASSPGPQGVNYGYTF. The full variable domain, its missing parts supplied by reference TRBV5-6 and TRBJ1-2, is DAGVTQSPTHLIKTRGQQVTLRCSPKSGHDTVSWYQQALGQGPQFIFQYYEEEERQRGNFPDRFSGHQFPNYSSELNVNALLLGDSALYLCASSPGPQGVNYGYTFGSGTRLTVV.

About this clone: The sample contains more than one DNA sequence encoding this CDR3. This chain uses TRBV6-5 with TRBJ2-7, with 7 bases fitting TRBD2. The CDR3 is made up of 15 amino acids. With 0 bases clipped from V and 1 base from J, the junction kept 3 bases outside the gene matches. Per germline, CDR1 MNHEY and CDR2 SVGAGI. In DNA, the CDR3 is TGTGCCAGCAGTTACTCGAGCGGGAAATCCTACGAGCAGTACTTC. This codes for CASSYSSGKSYEQYF.

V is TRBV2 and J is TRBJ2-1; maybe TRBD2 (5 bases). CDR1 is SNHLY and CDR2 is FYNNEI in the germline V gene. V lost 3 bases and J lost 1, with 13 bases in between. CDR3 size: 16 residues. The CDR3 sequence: CASSDRAADSYNEQFF. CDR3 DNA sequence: TGTGCCAGCAGTGACCGAGCAGCGGATTCCTACAATGAGCAGTTCTTC.

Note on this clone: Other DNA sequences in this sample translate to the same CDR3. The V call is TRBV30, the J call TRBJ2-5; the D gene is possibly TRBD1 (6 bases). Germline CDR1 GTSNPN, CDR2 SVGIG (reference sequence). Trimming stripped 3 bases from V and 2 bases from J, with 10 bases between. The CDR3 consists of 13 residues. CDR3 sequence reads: CAWSEGHQETQYF. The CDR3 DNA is TGTGCCTGGAGCGAGGGACATCAAGAGACCCAGTACTTC.

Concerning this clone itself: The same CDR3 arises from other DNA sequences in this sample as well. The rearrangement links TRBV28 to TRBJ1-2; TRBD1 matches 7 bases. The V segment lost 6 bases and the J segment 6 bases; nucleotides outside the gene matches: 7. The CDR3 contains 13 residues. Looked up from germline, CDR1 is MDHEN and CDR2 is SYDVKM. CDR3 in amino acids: CASSLQGSDGYTF. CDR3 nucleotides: TGTGCCAGCAGCTTACAGGGGTCGGATGGCTACACCTTC.

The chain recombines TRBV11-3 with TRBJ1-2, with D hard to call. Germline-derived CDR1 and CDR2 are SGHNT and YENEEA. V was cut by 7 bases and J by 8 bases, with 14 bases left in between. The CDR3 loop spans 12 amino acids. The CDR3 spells CASTYLTMGYTF. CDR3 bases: TGTGCCAGCACATACCTTACTATGGGCTACACCTTC.

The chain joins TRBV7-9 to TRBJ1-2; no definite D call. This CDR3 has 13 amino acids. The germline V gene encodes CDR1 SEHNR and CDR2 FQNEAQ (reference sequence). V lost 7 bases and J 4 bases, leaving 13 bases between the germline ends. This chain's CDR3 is CASTKDGFYGYTF. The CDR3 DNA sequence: TGTGCCAGCACTAAGGACGGCTTCTATGGCTACACCTTC. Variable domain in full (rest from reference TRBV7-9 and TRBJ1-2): DTGVSQNPRHKITKRGQNVTFRCDPISEHNRLYWYRQTLGQGPEFLTYFQNEAQLEKSRLLSDRFSAERPKGSFSTLEIQRTEQGDSAMYLCASTKDGFYGYTFGSGTRLTVV.

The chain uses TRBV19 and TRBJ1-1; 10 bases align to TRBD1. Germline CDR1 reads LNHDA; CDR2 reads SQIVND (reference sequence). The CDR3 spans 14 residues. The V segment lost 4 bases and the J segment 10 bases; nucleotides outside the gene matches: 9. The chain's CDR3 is CASSTSGTGDRAFF. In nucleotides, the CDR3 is TGTGCCAGTAGTACCTCAGGGACAGGGGATCGAGCTTTCTTT.

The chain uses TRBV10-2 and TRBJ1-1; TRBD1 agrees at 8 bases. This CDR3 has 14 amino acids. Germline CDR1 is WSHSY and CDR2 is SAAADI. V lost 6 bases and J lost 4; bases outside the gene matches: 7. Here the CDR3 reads CASSRVGQGTEAFF. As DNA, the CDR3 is TGCGCCAGCAGCCGAGTAGGACAGGGCACTGAAGCTTTCTTT.

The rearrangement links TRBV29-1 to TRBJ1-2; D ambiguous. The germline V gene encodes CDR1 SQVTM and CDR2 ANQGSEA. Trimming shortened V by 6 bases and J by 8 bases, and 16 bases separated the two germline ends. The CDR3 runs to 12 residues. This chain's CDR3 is CSVLRSGGGYTF. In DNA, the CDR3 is TGCAGCGTACTACGGTCCGGAGGAGGCTACACCTTC.

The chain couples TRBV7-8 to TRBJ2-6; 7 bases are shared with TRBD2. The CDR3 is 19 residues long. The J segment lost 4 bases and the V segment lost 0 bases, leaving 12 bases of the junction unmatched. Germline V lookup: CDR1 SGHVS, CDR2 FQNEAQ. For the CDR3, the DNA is TGTGCCAGCAGCTTAGCGGGCGGGGGTGCCTCTCTCGGGGCCAACGTCCTGACTTTC. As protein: CASSLAGGGASLGANVLTF.

CDR3 sequence: CASSEATYGYTF. CDR3 nucleotide sequence: TGTGCCAGCAGTGAAGCAACCTATGGCTACACCTTC. V gene TRBV2 combines with J gene TRBJ1-2; D is unclear. CDR3 length: 12 residues. Trimming cost V 0 bases and J 4 bases, with 3 bases left between them. Germline CDR1 SNHLY, CDR2 FYNNEI.